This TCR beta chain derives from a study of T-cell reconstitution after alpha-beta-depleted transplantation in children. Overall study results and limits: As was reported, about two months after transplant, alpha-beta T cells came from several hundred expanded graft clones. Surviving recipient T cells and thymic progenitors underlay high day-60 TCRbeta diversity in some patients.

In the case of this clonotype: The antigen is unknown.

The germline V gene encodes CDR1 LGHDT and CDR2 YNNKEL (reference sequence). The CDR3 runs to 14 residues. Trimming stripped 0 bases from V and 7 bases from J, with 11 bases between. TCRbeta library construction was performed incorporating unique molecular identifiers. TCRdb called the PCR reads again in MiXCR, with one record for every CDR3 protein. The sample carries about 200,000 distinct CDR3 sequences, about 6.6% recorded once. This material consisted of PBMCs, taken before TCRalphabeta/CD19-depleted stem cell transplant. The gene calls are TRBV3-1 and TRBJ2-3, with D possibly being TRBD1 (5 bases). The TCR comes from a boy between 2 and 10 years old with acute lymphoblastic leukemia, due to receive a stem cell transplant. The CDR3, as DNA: TGTGCCAGCAGCCAAGACAGGGAATTGAATACGCAGTATTTT. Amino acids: CASSQDRELNTQYF.